What follows is one T cell receptor (beta chain) and its context. Its antigen is still unknown. The sample holds no much larger clone one base away, and base qualities are not on file. The record originates from a study of cytomegalovirus exposure and HLA in healthy donors (dated by TCRdb to 2017 to 2019). Broadly, across the study: An earlier analysis of approximately 600 of the donors reported approximately 270 Gb of sequence data and some 120 million unique TCR beta sequences from around 200 million T cells. An early release that covered roughly 600 HLA-typed donors contained about 300 gigabases of sequencing data and 65 million to 100 million unique TCR sequences. Among the roughly 390 genotyped donors, under 90% belonged to the genetic ancestry cluster associated with self-reported Caucasian donors. The aim of the study was to test whether cataloging public T cell receptors could identify signatures of past pathogen exposure. Roughly 5 DR-DQ haplotypes were handled as single units for association and clustering because linkage in the cohort was strong. The T cell repertoires of 700 or so subjects were profiled by immunosequencing and related to cytomegalovirus serostatus. Donor age, sex, ethnicity and CMV serostatus were collected together with the repertoire data. To decide whether each TCR beta V gene segment behaved as functional or pseudogenic, an earlier analysis of some 600 of the donors relied on high-throughput TCR beta sequencing. A later analysis re-examined previously published TCR beta repertoires from roughly 650 donors and added high-resolution HLA genotyping to investigate patterns of TCR occurrence. Besides the first cohort of approximately 670 subjects, a separate validation cohort made up of around 120 different subjects was used. HLA typing covered class I and class II loci at four-digit resolution. Rather than using new phenotypic data, the later analysis identified candidate immune exposures from TCR beta sequences and from how often those sequences occurred across donors. All discovery cohort repertoires had been generated using a single sequencing platform. To predict cytomegalovirus infection status, the study brought together high-throughput TCR immunosequencing, statistical association of individual TCRs with disease status, and machine learning. A later genetic analysis used genome-wide SNP genotypes for about 65% of the roughly 670 donors, treating that subset as a discovery cohort. Typing coverage differed by locus: A, B, C, DRB1 and DQB1 were typed in about 620-640 donors, DQA1 in about 560, DPA1 in around 580, and DPB1 in roughly 470. On average, approximately 250,000 unique TCR beta nucleotide sequences were sequenced per donor among more than 350 genotyped donors of the cohort, with 15% to 20% of those sequences being non-productive. Overall results and qualifications from the work: It was suggested by the authors that the approach could potentially be generalized to other disease states and immunological phenotypes. According to a later analysis, parvovirus B19, influenza, CMV and Epstein-Barr virus appeared linked to several top co-occurrence clusters. A later analysis found that HLA-associated TCR beta chains were more clonally expanded and had lower generation probabilities than equally common non-associated chains. Assigning TCR associations to individual alleles was difficult when HLA alleles, especially DR and DQ, strongly co-occurred. An earlier analysis of around 500 of the donors showed that most TCR beta V segments appeared in productive rearrangements either about 87% or about 30% of the time, which broadly matched IMGT annotations. Specific HLA alleles were associated with around 18,000 TCR beta sequences at a false discovery rate of 0.05 in a later analysis. In a later genetic analysis, a missense DCLRE1C variant was associated with V-gene and J-gene trimming of TCR beta chains, and the association was replicated in an independent cohort. Only TCR beta chains were sequenced in this cohort, and the absence of alpha or paired-chain data limited detectable features. Most TCR sequences were seen in very few donors, while some public TCRs were found in many individuals. Cytomegalovirus status was reported to be diagnosed by the classifier with high specificity and sensitivity in both the original and validation cohorts. The earlier analysis of almost 600 of the donors excluded over 15 rarely observed V segments, including chromosome 9 orphons, because counts were too low. A total of 150 to 200 TCR beta chains were listed by the study as associated with cytomegalovirus. In a later analysis, most CMV-associated TCR beta chains were found to appear HLA-restricted, with HLA associations seemingly driven largely by CMV exposure. A further reported finding was that TCR beta sequences accurately predicted the HLA-A and HLA-B alleles for most subjects in the first cohort. The sequencing pipeline was judged likely to have produced a cluster of highly shared sequence variants as a technical artifact. A few of the identified cytomegalovirus-associated TCR beta chains were confirmed in vitro to be specific for cytomegalovirus antigens. Immune exposure information for the cohort was limited to CMV serostatus. Roughly uniform sequencing depth across donors was assumed in presence/absence analyses, although this assumption may not hold. Because HLA typing was unavailable for some donors at each locus, only the typed subset was used in association tests. A later analysis found that TCR association rates varied across HLA loci, with DRB1 alleles showing the most associated TCRs and HLA-C alleles the fewest. Correlated functional status among segregating V segments might be attributable to linkage disequilibrium, but an unknown experimental factor could not be ruled out. Some IMGT-functional V segments, including TRBV6-2 and TRBV6-3, could not be told apart with the 87-base-pair reads, so those segments were excluded. Compared with the roughly 720-donor mean, donors in an Asian-associated ancestry cluster had fewer N-insertions in productive TCRs, according to a later genetic analysis.

Library prep was done by the immunoSEQ multiplex PCR assay. The multiplex PCR relied on a mix of 60 forward primers for TCR Vbeta segments and 13 reverse primers for TCR Jbeta segments. The CDR3 region of rearranged TCR beta genes was amplified from genomic DNA with a multiplex PCR assay. The Illumina HiSeq System was used to sequence the amplified TCR beta libraries as 87-base-pair reads. On the authors' methods: In a later analysis, about 80 million unique TCR beta chains were counted across the roughly 670 repertoires, and roughly 10 million of these chains were shared by at least two donors. Raw reads were error-corrected and collapsed into unique sequences by a nearest-neighbor algorithm in which closely related sequences were merged to remove PCR and sequencing errors. To assign V, D and J gene segments, CDR3 sequences were aligned to IMGT reference sequences. For a sequence to be retained, at least a six-nucleotide match to both a V gene segment and a J gene segment was required. A rearrangement was called productive if the CDR3 had no stop codons and remained in frame with V and J, and every other rearrangement was called non-productive. Following IMGT convention, CDR3 was defined as the stretch from the second conserved V-encoded cysteine to the conserved J-encoded phenylalanine. The earlier analysis of approximately 500 of the donors excluded sequences that lacked an unambiguous match to a single V gene segment. In an earlier analysis of 450 to 700 of the donors, V segments were called functional above 56.7% productive rearrangements and were called segregating when the between-donor standard deviation exceeded 5%. A statistical classification framework was built to diagnose cytomegalovirus status from the catalog of TCR beta chain sequences. A later analysis assigned V and J genes by comparing TCR nucleotide sequences with IMGT/GENE-DB human TR gene sequences. The TCRdist pipeline was used in a later analysis to assign CDR3 sequences and most-parsimonious VDJ recombination scenarios. In a later analysis, each TCR beta chain was defined by its CDR3 amino acid sequence together with its V-gene family, and reads without a unique V-gene family were excluded. To address suspected cross-contamination and a sequencing artifact, a later analysis removed several hundred highly shared, low-generation-probability nucleotide sequences. A later analysis calculated a clonal expansion index for each public chain from normalized within-repertoire ranks of inferred template counts. In a later analysis, generation probabilities were computed using a VDJ recombination model fitted to out-of-frame rearrangements, and the results were checked against IGoR. In a later analysis, hypergeometric tests were used to score TCR-TCR, TCR-HLA and TCR-CMV co-occurrence, with a repertoire-size bias correction applied to TCR pairs. A later analysis estimated false discovery rates by permuting HLA or CMV assignments 20 times. In a later analysis, co-occurring TCRs were grouped using DBSCAN, with TCRdist sequence similarity added in when clustering inside HLA-allele-positive subsets. For co-occurrence clustering, repertoires with fewer than 30,000 or more than 120,000 public chains were excluded, along with 5 or 6 repertoires with anomalous nucleotide sharing. TCRdb re-hosts the immuneACCESS table, in-frame sequences only. Its copies lack some clones; in the studies checked, an unresolved V gene accounts for under half of them, and the cause for the rest is not known. V and J calls and clone size are copied from that table; D and trimming were computed from the DNA. This sample has 130,000 or so clones in its table, and approximately 78% of those were observed once. The ten largest clones represent around 7.8% of the sample.

The cohort comprised 550 to 700 healthy bone marrow donors. All cohort members were sampled while nominally healthy, although unrecorded immune exposures were likely present. The donor tested CMV seropositive and was one of the 289 seropositive cohort members. Every donor gave a peripheral blood sample, and the peripheral blood mononuclear cells from that sample were used for TCR beta sequencing. The Qiagen DNeasy Blood Extraction Kit was used to extract genomic DNA from the blood cell samples. Counted from cysteine to phenylalanine, this CDR3 has 17 amino acids. Left in the record is the CDR3 DNA by itself, 51 bases read in frame from the first base. For this chain, trimming is 7 bases at the V end and 7 bases at the J end, and the number of junction bases without a gene match is 14. The germline V gene (reference sequence) specifies MNHEY as CDR1 and SMNVEV as CDR2.

Here the chain combines TRBV27 and TRBJ2-1; a stretch of 12 junction bases matches TRBD1. The TCR comes from a woman between 50 and 59 years old in good health and CMV-seropositive. Sequenced: PBMCs. The nucleotide sequence reads TGTGCCAGCACCTGGGACAGGGGGCGAGGCCCGGTAAATGAGCAGTTCTTC. This is translated as CASTWDRGRGPVNEQFF.